These T cell receptor beta chains were read from a single sample in a study of Tregs in tolerant kidney transplant recipients. The protocol was immunoSEQ multiplex PCR, while the TCRdb copy is restricted to in-frame clones and leaves out a portion. The table has 84,000 or so clones, roughly 93% seen once. The source material was CD4+ T cells from blood (PBMCs), sampled 12 months after the transplant. These TCRs come from a human patient who received a combined kidney and bone marrow transplant. Some T cells may be supplied by the graft donor. Both conserved end residues are part of each CDR3. A D gene is named only where the DNA matches it firmly. Expanded clones are given a class, and other clones once, few, many or no size at all.

cdr3_nt: TGCGCCAGCAGCCAAGGGGCTGTGACTAGCGGGGGGGCCATCTATGAGCAGTTCTTC
cdr3_aa: CASSQGAVTSGGAIYEQFF
j_call: TRBJ2-1
v_call: TRBV4-3
d_call: TRBD2
clone_size: .
cdr3_length: 19

cdr3_nt: TGTGCCAGTAGCGCCTGGAGAGGGACAGAGGACTTAAGCTACGAGCAGTACTTC
cdr3_aa: CASSAWRGTEDLSYEQYF
j_call: TRBJ2-7
v_call: TRBV19
d_call: TRBD1
clone_size: once
cdr3_length: 18

cdr3_nt: TGTGCCAGCTCACCAGGGCAGGGGATGAACACTGAAGCTTTCTTT
cdr3_aa: CASSPGQGMNTEAFF
j_call: TRBJ1-1
v_call: TRBV18
d_call: .
clone_size: .
cdr3_length: 15

cdr3_nt: TGTGCCAGTAGGAACAGGGGGCGGTCGAACACTGAAGCTTTCTTT
cdr3_aa: CASRNRGRSNTEAFF
j_call: TRBJ1-1
v_call: TRBV19
d_call: TRBD1
clone_size: once
cdr3_length: 15

cdr3_nt: TGTGCCAGCAGTGAATCCCCAGGGAAGAATTCACCCCTCCACTTT
cdr3_aa: CASSESPGKNSPLHF
j_call: TRBJ1-6
v_call: TRBV2
d_call: .
clone_size: .
cdr3_length: 15

cdr3_nt: TGTGCCAGCAGCTCAGGCGGGAATCAGGACAATGAGCAGTTCTTC
cdr3_aa: CASSSGGNQDNEQFF
j_call: TRBJ2-1
v_call: TRBV5-4
d_call: .
clone_size: .
cdr3_length: 15

cdr3_nt: TGTGCCAGCAGCTTGCTTTCAGGGACTACCGGGGAGCTGTTTTTT
cdr3_aa: CASSLLSGTTGELFF
j_call: TRBJ2-2
v_call: TRBV5-6
d_call: .
clone_size: .
cdr3_length: 15

cdr3_nt: TGTGCCAGCAGTACGGCGCAGGGGAATTCCCCCCTCCACTTT
cdr3_aa: CASSTAQGNSPLHF
j_call: TRBJ1-6
v_call: TRBV6-5
d_call: .
clone_size: .
cdr3_length: 14

cdr3_nt: TGTGCCAGCAGTTACGGACAGAACCACGAGCAGTACTTC
cdr3_aa: CASSYGQNHEQYF
j_call: TRBJ2-7
v_call: TRBV6-6
d_call: .
clone_size: .
cdr3_length: 13

cdr3_nt: TGCGCCAGCAGCCCGGAAGGGGGAGACTATGGCTACACCTTC
cdr3_aa: CASSPEGGDYGYTF
j_call: TRBJ1-2
v_call: TRBV5-1
d_call: .
clone_size: .
cdr3_length: 14

cdr3_nt: TGTGCCAGTCAAGGGGTTGGCAATCAGCCCCAGCATTTT
cdr3_aa: CASQGVGNQPQHF
j_call: TRBJ1-5
v_call: TRBV19
d_call: .
clone_size: .
cdr3_length: 13

cdr3_nt: TGTGCCAGCAGCAATTCGGGGGGTCCAATGGAGGGCTACACCTTC
cdr3_aa: CASSNSGGPMEGYTF
j_call: TRBJ1-2
v_call: TRBV11-3
d_call: .
clone_size: .
cdr3_length: 15

cdr3_nt: TGTGCCAGTAGTTTCAACAGACGTGCAACTAATGAAAAACTGTTTTTT
cdr3_aa: CASSFNRRATNEKLFF
j_call: TRBJ1-4
v_call: TRBV19
d_call: .
clone_size: once
cdr3_length: 16

cdr3_nt: TGTGCCAGCAGTGAGGACAGGGTCGGCGGCTACACCTTC
cdr3_aa: CASSEDRVGGYTF
j_call: TRBJ1-2
v_call: TRBV28
d_call: TRBD1
clone_size: .
cdr3_length: 13

cdr3_nt: TGCGCCAGCAGCCAAGATCCCAGGGGTATCTATGGCTACACCTTC
cdr3_aa: CASSQDPRGIYGYTF
j_call: TRBJ1-2
v_call: TRBV4-1
d_call: .
clone_size: .
cdr3_length: 15

cdr3_nt: TGCGCCAGCAGCCTATCCCCAGGGTTTGTGTACAATGAGCAGTTCTTC
cdr3_aa: CASSLSPGFVYNEQFF
j_call: TRBJ2-1
v_call: TRBV4-3
d_call: .
clone_size: .
cdr3_length: 16

cdr3_nt: TGCGCCAGCAGCCAAGAAGGGTGGCAGGGGGCCTGGGGGGAGCAGTTCTTC
cdr3_aa: CASSQEGWQGAWGEQFF
j_call: TRBJ2-1
v_call: TRBV4-1
d_call: TRBD1
clone_size: .
cdr3_length: 17

cdr3_nt: TGTGCCAGCAGCTTGGGGGACTACACAGATACGCAGTATTTT
cdr3_aa: CASSLGDYTDTQYF
j_call: TRBJ2-3
v_call: TRBV7-9
d_call: TRBD2
clone_size: .
cdr3_length: 14

cdr3_nt: TGTGCCAGCAGTGGTGGCACGAACACTGAAGCTTTCTTT
cdr3_aa: CASSGGTNTEAFF
j_call: TRBJ1-1
v_call: TRBV2
d_call: .
clone_size: .
cdr3_length: 13

cdr3_nt: TGTGCCAGCAGCTCGGGACTAGCGGGAGTAGATGAGCAGTTCTTC
cdr3_aa: CASSSGLAGVDEQFF
j_call: TRBJ2-1
v_call: TRBV7-6
d_call: TRBD2
clone_size: .
cdr3_length: 15

cdr3_nt: TGTGCCAGTAGTATAGCGGAGACGGTCCGTCAGCCCCAGCATTTT
cdr3_aa: CASSIAETVRQPQHF
j_call: TRBJ1-5
v_call: TRBV19
d_call: .
clone_size: .
cdr3_length: 15

cdr3_nt: TGTGCCAGTAGCAGGACAGGTGGGAACACCGGGGAGCTGTTTTTT
cdr3_aa: CASSRTGGNTGELFF
j_call: TRBJ2-2
v_call: TRBV19
d_call: TRBD1
clone_size: once
cdr3_length: 15

cdr3_nt: TGCAGCGACCAATTGGCGGGGGGGATGAATGAGCAGTTCTTC
cdr3_aa: CSDQLAGGMNEQFF
j_call: TRBJ2-1
v_call: TRBV29-1
d_call: TRBD2
clone_size: .
cdr3_length: 14

cdr3_nt: TGTGCCAGCAGCGGTGGACAGGGGGACTATGGCTACACCTTC
cdr3_aa: CASSGGQGDYGYTF
j_call: TRBJ1-2
v_call: TRBV7-9
d_call: TRBD1
clone_size: .
cdr3_length: 14

cdr3_nt: TGTGCCATCAGTGAGTCTAGCGGGAGTAGGAATGAGCAGTTCTTC
cdr3_aa: CAISESSGSRNEQFF
j_call: TRBJ2-1
v_call: TRBV10-3
d_call: TRBD2
clone_size: .
cdr3_length: 15

cdr3_nt: TGTGCCAGTAATGTGAGACAGGGAGGTGCCCAGCATTTT
cdr3_aa: CASNVRQGGAQHF
j_call: TRBJ1-5
v_call: TRBV19
d_call: TRBD1
clone_size: .
cdr3_length: 13

cdr3_nt: TGTGCCAGCAGCTTTGGAGGTCTGGCTAAAGAGACCCAGTACTTC
cdr3_aa: CASSFGGLAKETQYF
j_call: TRBJ2-5
v_call: TRBV5-6
d_call: .
clone_size: once
cdr3_length: 15

cdr3_nt: TGTGCCAGCAGCTTAACCCCCGGGGGGCCGGGGGAAGCTTTCTTT
cdr3_aa: CASSLTPGGPGEAFF
j_call: TRBJ1-1
v_call: TRBV7-6
d_call: .
clone_size: .
cdr3_length: 15

cdr3_nt: TGCGCCAGCAGCGGAATAGACAGGGTCATAGACTCTGGAAACACCATATATTTT
cdr3_aa: CASSGIDRVIDSGNTIYF
j_call: TRBJ1-3
v_call: TRBV5-1
d_call: TRBD1
clone_size: .
cdr3_length: 18

cdr3_nt: TGTGCCAGCTCACCATCGGGGGCTAATGAAAAACTGTTTTTT
cdr3_aa: CASSPSGANEKLFF
j_call: TRBJ1-4
v_call: TRBV18
d_call: .
clone_size: .
cdr3_length: 14

cdr3_nt: TGTGCCAGCAGCCGGGACAGAAACTATGGCTACACCTTC
cdr3_aa: CASSRDRNYGYTF
j_call: TRBJ1-2
v_call: TRBV11-3
d_call: TRBD1
clone_size: .
cdr3_length: 13

cdr3_nt: TGTGCCAGCAGCTCACAGGGACTAGCGGAAAGCACAGATACGCAGTATTTT
cdr3_aa: CASSSQGLAESTDTQYF
j_call: TRBJ2-3
v_call: TRBV7-3
d_call: TRBD2
clone_size: .
cdr3_length: 17

cdr3_nt: TGCGCCAGCAGCCCCTCCCCCCTACAGGCTGAACACTTC
cdr3_aa: CASSPSPLQAEHF
j_call: TRBJ2-7
v_call: TRBV4-1
d_call: .
clone_size: .
cdr3_length: 13

cdr3_nt: TGTGCCAGCAGTTACTCTGGACAGGGTGACACTGAAGCTTTCTTT
cdr3_aa: CASSYSGQGDTEAFF
j_call: TRBJ1-1
v_call: TRBV6-5
d_call: TRBD1
clone_size: .
cdr3_length: 15

cdr3_nt: TGTGCCAGTAGGCTCAGGGGATCGACCGGGGAGCTGTTTTTT
cdr3_aa: CASRLRGSTGELFF
j_call: TRBJ2-2
v_call: TRBV19
d_call: .
clone_size: .
cdr3_length: 14

cdr3_nt: TGCAGCGTTGTCTACAGGGGAGAGGGGTTCGAGCAGTACTTC
cdr3_aa: CSVVYRGEGFEQYF
j_call: TRBJ2-7
v_call: TRBV29-1
d_call: TRBD1
clone_size: .
cdr3_length: 14

cdr3_nt: TGCGCCAGCAGCTTGATAGGACAGGCGAACACTGAAGCTTTCTTT
cdr3_aa: CASSLIGQANTEAFF
j_call: TRBJ1-1
v_call: TRBV5-1
d_call: TRBD1
clone_size: .
cdr3_length: 15

cdr3_nt: TGTGCCAGCACCTCTTCTCGACAGTCTGGGGCCAACGTCCTGACTTTC
cdr3_aa: CASTSSRQSGANVLTF
j_call: TRBJ2-6
v_call: TRBV9
d_call: .
clone_size: .
cdr3_length: 16

cdr3_nt: TGCGCCAGCAGCTTGGCGTACGGAGAGACTGAAGCTTTCTTT
cdr3_aa: CASSLAYGETEAFF
j_call: TRBJ1-1
v_call: TRBV5-1
d_call: .
clone_size: .
cdr3_length: 14

cdr3_nt: TGCGCCAGCAGCCAAGAACAGGGGTTGTCCGGGGAGCTGTTTTTT
cdr3_aa: CASSQEQGLSGELFF
j_call: TRBJ2-2
v_call: TRBV4-3
d_call: TRBD1
clone_size: .
cdr3_length: 15

cdr3_nt: TGTGCCAGCAGAGGCGGGGCCCAAATTTTCTACGAGCAGTACTTC
cdr3_aa: CASRGGAQIFYEQYF
j_call: TRBJ2-7
v_call: TRBV28
d_call: .
clone_size: .
cdr3_length: 15

cdr3_nt: TGTGCCAGCAGCGTACACAGGGGAGGCTACACCTTC
cdr3_aa: CASSVHRGGYTF
j_call: TRBJ1-2
v_call: TRBV9
d_call: TRBD1
clone_size: .
cdr3_length: 12

cdr3_nt: TGTGCCAGCAGTTACCGAGGAAAAGACCGGAGCACTGAAGCTTTCTTT
cdr3_aa: CASSYRGKDRSTEAFF
j_call: TRBJ1-1
v_call: TRBV6-5
d_call: .
clone_size: few
cdr3_length: 16

cdr3_nt: TGTGCCAGCAGCCCCGTACTGGGGGGAAGGGAGACCCAGTACTTC
cdr3_aa: CASSPVLGGRETQYF
j_call: TRBJ2-5
v_call: TRBV27
d_call: .
clone_size: .
cdr3_length: 15

cdr3_nt: TGTGCCAGCTCACCAACACTAGCGGGGGGCCACAATGAGCAGTTCTTC
cdr3_aa: CASSPTLAGGHNEQFF
j_call: TRBJ2-1
v_call: TRBV18
d_call: TRBD2
clone_size: .
cdr3_length: 16

cdr3_nt: TGCGCCAGCAGCCCACCGGGACAGAGCTACGAGCAGTACTTC
cdr3_aa: CASSPPGQSYEQYF
j_call: TRBJ2-7
v_call: TRBV4-3
d_call: TRBD1
clone_size: .
cdr3_length: 14

cdr3_nt: TGTGCCAGCAGAGATAGAGTTGACTACGGCTACACCTTC
cdr3_aa: CASRDRVDYGYTF
j_call: TRBJ1-2
v_call: TRBV5-4
d_call: .
clone_size: .
cdr3_length: 13

cdr3_nt: TGTGCCTCCCAAACAGGGACTAGCGGCCCCAATGAGCAGTTCTTC
cdr3_aa: CASQTGTSGPNEQFF
j_call: TRBJ2-1
v_call: TRBV11-3
d_call: TRBD2
clone_size: once
cdr3_length: 15

cdr3_nt: TGCAGCGTTGGAAGCCAGGGTTATGGCTACACCTTC
cdr3_aa: CSVGSQGYGYTF
j_call: TRBJ1-2
v_call: TRBV29-1
d_call: .
clone_size: .
cdr3_length: 12

cdr3_nt: TGTGCCAGCAGGGAGACGGCGGTCACAGGTTTTAACTATGGCTACACCTTC
cdr3_aa: CASRETAVTGFNYGYTF
j_call: TRBJ1-2
v_call: TRBV5-4
d_call: .
clone_size: .
cdr3_length: 17

cdr3_nt: TGTGCCAGCAGCTACTACGAGCAGTACTTC
cdr3_aa: CASSYYEQYF
j_call: TRBJ2-7
v_call: TRBV14
d_call: .
clone_size: once
cdr3_length: 10

cdr3_nt: TGTGCCACCAGCAGAGATACGGCAGGGGCGAACTATGGCTACACCTTC
cdr3_aa: CATSRDTAGANYGYTF
j_call: TRBJ1-2
v_call: TRBV15
d_call: .
clone_size: .
cdr3_length: 16

cdr3_nt: TGTGCCACCAGCAGAGGGGGGCAGGGTAGGAACTACGAGCAGTACTTC
cdr3_aa: CATSRGGQGRNYEQYF
j_call: TRBJ2-7
v_call: TRBV15
d_call: .
clone_size: .
cdr3_length: 16

cdr3_nt: TGCGCCAGCAGCTCACATCCGGGACAGAAGAATTCCCCCCTCCACTTT
cdr3_aa: CASSSHPGQKNSPLHF
j_call: TRBJ1-6
v_call: TRBV5-1
d_call: TRBD1
clone_size: once
cdr3_length: 16

cdr3_nt: TGTGCCTGGAGTGCCAATGAGGTTGTGGTTTTCTTT
cdr3_aa: CAWSANEVVVFF
j_call: TRBJ1-1
v_call: TRBV30
d_call: .
clone_size: .
cdr3_length: 12

cdr3_nt: TGTGCCAGCAGCAGGGGACTAGCGGGGACCAATGAGCAGTTCTTC
cdr3_aa: CASSRGLAGTNEQFF
j_call: TRBJ2-1
v_call: TRBV6-5
d_call: TRBD2
clone_size: .
cdr3_length: 15